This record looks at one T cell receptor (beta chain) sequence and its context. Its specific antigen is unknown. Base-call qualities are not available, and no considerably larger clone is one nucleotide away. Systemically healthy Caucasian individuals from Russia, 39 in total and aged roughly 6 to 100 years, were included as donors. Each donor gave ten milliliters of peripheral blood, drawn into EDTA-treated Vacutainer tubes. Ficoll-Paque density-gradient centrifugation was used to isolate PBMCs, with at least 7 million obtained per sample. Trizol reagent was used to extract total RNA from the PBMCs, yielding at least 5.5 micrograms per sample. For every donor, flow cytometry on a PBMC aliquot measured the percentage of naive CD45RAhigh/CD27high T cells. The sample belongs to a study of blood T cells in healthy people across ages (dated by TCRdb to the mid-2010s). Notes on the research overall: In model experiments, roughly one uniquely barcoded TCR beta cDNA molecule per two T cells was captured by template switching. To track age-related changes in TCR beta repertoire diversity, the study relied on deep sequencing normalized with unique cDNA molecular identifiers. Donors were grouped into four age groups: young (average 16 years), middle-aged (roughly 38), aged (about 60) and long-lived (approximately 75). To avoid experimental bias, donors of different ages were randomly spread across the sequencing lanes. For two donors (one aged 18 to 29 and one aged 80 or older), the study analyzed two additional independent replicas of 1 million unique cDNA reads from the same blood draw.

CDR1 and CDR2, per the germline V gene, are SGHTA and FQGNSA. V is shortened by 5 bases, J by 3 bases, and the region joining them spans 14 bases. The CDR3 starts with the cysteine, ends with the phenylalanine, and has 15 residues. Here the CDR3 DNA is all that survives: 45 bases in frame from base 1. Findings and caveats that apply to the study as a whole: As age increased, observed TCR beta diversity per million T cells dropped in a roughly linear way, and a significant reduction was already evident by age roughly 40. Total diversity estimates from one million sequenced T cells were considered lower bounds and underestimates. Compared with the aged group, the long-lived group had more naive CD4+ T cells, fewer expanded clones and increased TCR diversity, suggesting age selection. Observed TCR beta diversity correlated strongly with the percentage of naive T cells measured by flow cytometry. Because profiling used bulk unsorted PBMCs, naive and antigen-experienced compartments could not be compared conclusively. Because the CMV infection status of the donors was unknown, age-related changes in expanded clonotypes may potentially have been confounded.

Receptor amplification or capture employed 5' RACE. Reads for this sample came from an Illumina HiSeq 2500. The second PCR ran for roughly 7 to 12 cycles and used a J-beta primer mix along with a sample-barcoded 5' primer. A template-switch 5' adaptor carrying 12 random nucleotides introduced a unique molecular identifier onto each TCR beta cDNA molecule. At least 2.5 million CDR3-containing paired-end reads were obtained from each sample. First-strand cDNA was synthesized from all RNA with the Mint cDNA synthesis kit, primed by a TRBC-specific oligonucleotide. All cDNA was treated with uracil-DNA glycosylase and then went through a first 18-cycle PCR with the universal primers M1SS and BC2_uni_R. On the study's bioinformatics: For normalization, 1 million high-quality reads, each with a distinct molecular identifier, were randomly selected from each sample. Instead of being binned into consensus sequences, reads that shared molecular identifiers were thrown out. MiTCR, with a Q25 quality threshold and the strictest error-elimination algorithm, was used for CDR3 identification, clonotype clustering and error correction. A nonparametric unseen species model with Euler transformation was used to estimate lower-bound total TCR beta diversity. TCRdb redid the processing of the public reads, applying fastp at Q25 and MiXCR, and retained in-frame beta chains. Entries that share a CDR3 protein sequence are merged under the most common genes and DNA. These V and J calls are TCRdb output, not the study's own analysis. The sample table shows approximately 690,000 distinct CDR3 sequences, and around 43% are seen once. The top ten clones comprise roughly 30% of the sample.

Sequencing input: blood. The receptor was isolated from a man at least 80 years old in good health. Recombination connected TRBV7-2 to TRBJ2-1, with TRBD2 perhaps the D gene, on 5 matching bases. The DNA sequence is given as TGTGCCAGCAGCACTCGAACGGGAAACTACAATGAGCAGTTCTTC. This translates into CASSTRTGNYNEQFF.